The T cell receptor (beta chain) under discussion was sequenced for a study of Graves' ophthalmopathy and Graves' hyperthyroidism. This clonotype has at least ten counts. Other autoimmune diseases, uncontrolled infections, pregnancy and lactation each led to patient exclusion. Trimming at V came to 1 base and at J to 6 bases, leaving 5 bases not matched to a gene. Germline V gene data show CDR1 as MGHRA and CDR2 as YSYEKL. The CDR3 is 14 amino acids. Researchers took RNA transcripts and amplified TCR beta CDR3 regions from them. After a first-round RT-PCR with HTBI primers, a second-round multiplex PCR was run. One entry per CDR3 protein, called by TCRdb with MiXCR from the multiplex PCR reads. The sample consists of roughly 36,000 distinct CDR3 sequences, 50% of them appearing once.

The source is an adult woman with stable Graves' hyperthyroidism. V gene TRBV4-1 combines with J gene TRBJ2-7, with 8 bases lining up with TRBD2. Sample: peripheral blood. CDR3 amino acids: CASSQVKAGVEQYF. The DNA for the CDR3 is TGCGCCAGCAGCCAAGTTAAAGCGGGAGTCGAGCAGTACTTC.